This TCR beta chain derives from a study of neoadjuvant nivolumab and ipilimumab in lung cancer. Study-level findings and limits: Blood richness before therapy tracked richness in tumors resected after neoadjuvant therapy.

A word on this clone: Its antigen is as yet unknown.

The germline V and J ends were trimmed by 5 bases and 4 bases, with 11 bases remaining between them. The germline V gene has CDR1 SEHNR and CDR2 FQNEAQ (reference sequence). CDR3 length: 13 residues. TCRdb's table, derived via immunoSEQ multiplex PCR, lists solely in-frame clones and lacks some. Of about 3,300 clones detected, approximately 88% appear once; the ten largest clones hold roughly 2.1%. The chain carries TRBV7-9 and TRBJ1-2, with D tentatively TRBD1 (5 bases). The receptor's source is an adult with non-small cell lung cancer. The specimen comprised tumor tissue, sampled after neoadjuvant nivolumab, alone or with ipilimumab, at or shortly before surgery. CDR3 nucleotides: TGTGCCAGCAGCGTTGACAGATCCTATGGCTACACCTTC. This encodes CASSVDRSYGYTF.